A selection of T cell receptor beta chains follows, all from one sample in a study of identifying expanded T cells in peripheral blood. The assay was immunoSEQ multiplex PCR, and TCRdb's table has in-frame clones only and misses some. The sample lists around 120,000 clones; more than 85% were seen once. Input material: blood. Receptors were obtained from a person between 18 and 75 years old in good health. Each CDR3 is given with its conserved first and last residue. D genes are given only for firm matches. Size values are once, few and many counts, or a class for expanded clones, and some rows have none.

v_gene: TRBV6-1; abundance: .; d_gene: TRBD1; j_gene: TRBJ1-4; CDR3nt: TGTGCCAGCAGTGGGGGACAGGCGGGTAATGAAAAACTGTTTTTT; CDR3aa: CASSGGQAGNEKLFF
v_gene: TRBV4-2; abundance: .; d_gene: .; j_gene: TRBJ2-7; CDR3nt: TGTGCCAGCAGCCAAGACCCCGAATCCCCCCCCTACGAGCAGTACTTC; CDR3aa: CASSQDPESPPYEQYF
v_gene: TRBV10-3; abundance: few; d_gene: TRBD1; j_gene: TRBJ2-7; CDR3nt: TGTGCCACCGGGCCGGGGGACAGGACCTACGAGCAGTACTTC; CDR3aa: CATGPGDRTYEQYF
v_gene: TRBV6-6; abundance: .; d_gene: .; j_gene: TRBJ1-1; CDR3nt: TGTGCCAGCAGTTACCAAAGACTAGAAGCTTTCTTT; CDR3aa: CASSYQRLEAFF
v_gene: TRBV6-1; abundance: .; d_gene: .; j_gene: TRBJ1-1; CDR3nt: TGTGCCAGCAGGGTACAGAGGGACACTGAAGCTTTCTTT; CDR3aa: CASRVQRDTEAFF
v_gene: TRBV4-2; abundance: .; d_gene: .; j_gene: TRBJ2-7; CDR3nt: TGTGCCAGCAGCCAACTCTCAGGGGCCTACGAGCAGTACTTC; CDR3aa: CASSQLSGAYEQYF
v_gene: TRBV9; abundance: .; d_gene: TRBD1; j_gene: TRBJ2-7; CDR3nt: TGTGCCAGCAGCCCGTGGACAGGGGGCTACGAGCAGTACTTC; CDR3aa: CASSPWTGGYEQYF
v_gene: TRBV5-5; abundance: .; d_gene: TRBD1; j_gene: TRBJ1-1; CDR3nt: TGTGCCAGCAAGGGACAGGGGGCTTTGGACACTGAAGCTTTCTTT; CDR3aa: CASKGQGALDTEAFF
v_gene: TRBV4-1; abundance: .; d_gene: .; j_gene: TRBJ1-2; CDR3nt: TGCGCCAGCACCTTTTTGCCGGTTCGCAGGGGCTATGGCTACACCTTC; CDR3aa: CASTFLPVRRGYGYTF
v_gene: TRBV6-1; abundance: .; d_gene: TRBD2; j_gene: TRBJ2-2; CDR3nt: TGTGCCAGCCAGCGGGGAATCACCGGGGAGCTGTTTTTT; CDR3aa: CASQRGITGELFF
v_gene: TRBV28; abundance: .; d_gene: .; j_gene: TRBJ2-7; CDR3nt: TGTGCCAGCAAAATAAGGGTAGGGATCTACGAGCAGTACTTC; CDR3aa: CASKIRVGIYEQYF
v_gene: TRBV4-3; abundance: .; d_gene: TRBD2; j_gene: TRBJ2-1; CDR3nt: TGCGCCAGCAGCCAAGATTTTGCTAGCGGGGGATACAATGAGCAGTTCTTC; CDR3aa: CASSQDFASGGYNEQFF
v_gene: TRBV2; abundance: .; d_gene: .; j_gene: TRBJ2-1; CDR3nt: TGTGCCAGCAGTGAAGCGCGCGCCTACAATGAGCAGTTCTTC; CDR3aa: CASSEARAYNEQFF
v_gene: TRBV6-4; abundance: .; d_gene: .; j_gene: TRBJ1-1; CDR3nt: TGTGCCAGCACGCGTGCTTTCTTT; CDR3aa: CASTRAFF
v_gene: TRBV4-3; abundance: .; d_gene: .; j_gene: TRBJ2-3; CDR3nt: TGCGCCAGCAGCCAAGATATAGGCAGGGGAGGCACAGATACGCAGTATTTT; CDR3aa: CASSQDIGRGGTDTQYF
v_gene: TRBV19; abundance: medium-sized; d_gene: .; j_gene: TRBJ2-2; CDR3nt: TGTGCCAGTAGTATTCAGGAGGACACCGGGGAGCTGTTTTTT; CDR3aa: CASSIQEDTGELFF
v_gene: TRBV9; abundance: few; d_gene: .; j_gene: TRBJ2-2; CDR3nt: TGTGCCAGCAGCGTAGGGGTCAGGGCGAACACCGGGGAGCTGTTTTTT; CDR3aa: CASSVGVRANTGELFF
v_gene: TRBV7-9; abundance: .; d_gene: .; j_gene: TRBJ1-5; CDR3nt: TGTGCCAGCAGCTTTTCCGGGTTAAATCAGCCCCAGCATTTT; CDR3aa: CASSFSGLNQPQHF
v_gene: TRBV29-1; abundance: .; d_gene: TRBD1; j_gene: TRBJ2-7; CDR3nt: TGCAGCGCCCGAACAGGGGCGCTCCCCTACGAGCAGTACTTC; CDR3aa: CSARTGALPYEQYF
v_gene: TRBV28; abundance: .; d_gene: .; j_gene: TRBJ1-5; CDR3nt: TGTGCCAGCAGTTCTCCAGGGACAAATCAGCCCCAGCATTTT; CDR3aa: CASSSPGTNQPQHF
v_gene: TRBV28; abundance: .; d_gene: .; j_gene: TRBJ1-1; CDR3nt: TGTGCCAGCAGTTTATCAGGGTGGGTCACTGAAGCTTTCTTT; CDR3aa: CASSLSGWVTEAFF
v_gene: TRBV12-5; abundance: .; d_gene: .; j_gene: TRBJ2-3; CDR3nt: TGTGCTAGTGGTTTTGGGCAGAGCACAGATACGCAGTATTTT; CDR3aa: CASGFGQSTDTQYF
v_gene: TRBV30; abundance: .; d_gene: .; j_gene: TRBJ2-7; CDR3nt: TGTGCCTGGGGAACGTCAGGGTACGAGCAGTACTTC; CDR3aa: CAWGTSGYEQYF
v_gene: TRBV2; abundance: .; d_gene: .; j_gene: TRBJ2-7; CDR3nt: TGTGCCAGCACCTATTTCGGTCGTTCCTACGAGCAGTACTTC; CDR3aa: CASTYFGRSYEQYF
v_gene: TRBV7-2; abundance: .; d_gene: .; j_gene: TRBJ2-7; CDR3nt: TGTGCCAGCAGCTTACTGACAGATGTTCTCTACGAGCAGTACTTC; CDR3aa: CASSLLTDVLYEQYF
v_gene: TRBV2; abundance: .; d_gene: TRBD2; j_gene: TRBJ2-3; CDR3nt: TGTGCCACCGGACTAGCGGTGGCCACAGATACGCAGTATTTT; CDR3aa: CATGLAVATDTQYF
v_gene: TRBV7-9; abundance: .; d_gene: TRBD1; j_gene: TRBJ1-4; CDR3nt: TGCGCCAGCAGCCAGGACACAGGGGACGAAAAACTGTTTTTT; CDR3aa: CASSQDTGDEKLFF
v_gene: TRBV7-9; abundance: .; d_gene: .; j_gene: TRBJ2-2; CDR3nt: TGTGCCATCGGGGCGGGGCGGGGACAATTTGTGGAGCTGTTTTTT; CDR3aa: CAIGAGRGQFVELFF
v_gene: TRBV2; abundance: .; d_gene: .; j_gene: TRBJ1-3; CDR3nt: TGTGCCAGCAGTGAAGCTCAAAAGGGGACCATATATTTT; CDR3aa: CASSEAQKGTIYF
v_gene: TRBV7-2; abundance: .; d_gene: TRBD2; j_gene: TRBJ2-1; CDR3nt: TGTGCCAGCAGCTTAGCGCCGGCGGGGGGCTATGAGCAGTTCTTC; CDR3aa: CASSLAPAGGYEQFF
v_gene: TRBV29-1; abundance: .; d_gene: TRBD1; j_gene: TRBJ2-3; CDR3nt: TGCAGCGTTGGTATGACAGGGGCAGATACGCAGTATTTT; CDR3aa: CSVGMTGADTQYF
v_gene: TRBV7-9; abundance: .; d_gene: .; j_gene: TRBJ2-7; CDR3nt: TGTGCCAGCAGCTACGGACAGATCTCCTACGAGCAGTACTTC; CDR3aa: CASSYGQISYEQYF
v_gene: TRBV7-2; abundance: .; d_gene: .; j_gene: TRBJ1-1; CDR3nt: TGTGCCAGCAGCTTAGTACAGGCGAACACTGAAGCTTTCTTT; CDR3aa: CASSLVQANTEAFF
v_gene: TRBV11-2; abundance: .; d_gene: .; j_gene: TRBJ2-1; CDR3nt: TGTGCCAGCAGCTTTTACGACAGAGCCTACAATGAGCAGTTCTTC; CDR3aa: CASSFYDRAYNEQFF
v_gene: TRBV5-5; abundance: once; d_gene: TRBD1; j_gene: TRBJ2-7; CDR3nt: TGTGCCAGCATCAGGGGGCAAGAGCAGTACTTC; CDR3aa: CASIRGQEQYF
v_gene: TRBV11-2; abundance: .; d_gene: .; j_gene: TRBJ2-5; CDR3nt: TGTGCCAGCAGCTTGAGCGGGCTTTACCAAGAGACCCAGTACTTC; CDR3aa: CASSLSGLYQETQYF